These 11 T cell receptor beta chains originate from one sample sequenced in a study of blood T cell repertoires in COVID-19 (dated by TCRdb to about 2020). Library preparation used the immunoSEQ multiplex PCR assay. TCRdb took over this immuneACCESS table, retaining in-frame rearrangements with V and J assigned. Such tables are incomplete; in checked studies, under half of the missing clones stem from an unresolved V gene, and the remainder is unexplained. In all, the sample holds 110,000 or so clones, and around 84% of those were seen once. The top ten clones comprise about 12% of the sample. What was sequenced was peripheral blood. The receptors were sampled from a human donor in a cohort sampled during active COVID-19.

The chain joins TRBV5-1 to TRBJ2-7, with 8 bases aligning to TRBD1. In germline, CDR1 is SGHRS, CDR2 YFSETQ. J gave up 1 base and V 3 bases, and 3 bases lay outside the gene matches. The CDR3 is 14 amino acids. The chain's CDR3 is CASSWTGLSYEQYF. The CDR3 DNA sequence: TGCGCCAGCAGCTGGACAGGGCTTTCCTACGAGCAGTACTTC.

The sample holds one count of this clone. The V gene is TRBV11-3, the J gene TRBJ1-1; TRBD1 is a possible D gene (5 bases). Germline V gene data show CDR1 as SGHNT and CDR2 as YENEEA. V lost 3 bases to trimming and J lost 3 bases, with 8 bases between them. The CDR3 spans 13 residues. CDR3 DNA: TGTGCCAGCAGCTTGACAGATTACACTGAAGCTTTCTTT. It codes for CASSLTDYTEAFF.

The chain links TRBV11-3 to TRBJ2-1; TRBD1 is a possible D gene (6 bases). CDR1 is SGHNT, CDR2 YENEEA, per germline. The CDR3 has 15 residues. V dropped 5 bases and J dropped 0 bases, with 11 bases sitting between them. CDR3 residues: CASSDRRSSYNEQFF. The CDR3 DNA is TGTGCCAGCAGCGACAGGAGGAGCTCCTACAATGAGCAGTTCTTC.

The chain employs TRBV11-1 and TRBJ1-1; D is possibly TRBD1 (5 bases). The CDR3 is made up of 13 amino acids. The ends were cut back, 1 base at V and 7 bases at J, with 10 bases in the middle. Germline loops: CDR1 SGHAT, CDR2 FQDESV (reference sequence). CDR3 residues: CASSLGQTLEAFF. The DNA for the CDR3 is TGTGCCAGCAGCTTAGGACAGACCCTTGAAGCTTTCTTT.

V gene TRBV28 combines with J gene TRBJ2-5; TRBD2 matches at 9 bases. J lost 5 bases, V lost 6 bases, and 19 bases had no gene match. CDR3 length: 18 residues. From germline, CDR1 is MDHEN and CDR2 SYDVKM. CDR3 in DNA: TGTGCCAGCAGGCCCTCCGGGACTAGCCTCACCCTCCCCGAGACCCAGTACTTC. Translation: CASRPSGTSLTLPETQYF.

The chain has TRBV28 and TRBJ2-3; a weak D match, TRBD2 (5 bases). This CDR3 has 14 residues. The V end lost 3 bases, the J end lost 1 base, and 8 bases lay between the germline ends. CDR1 and CDR2 from the germline V gene are MDHEN and SYDVKM. The chain's CDR3 is CASSFKRRTDTQYF. The CDR3 coding sequence is TGTGCCAGCAGTTTCAAGCGGCGCACAGATACGCAGTATTTT.

J is TRBJ2-7 and V is TRBV6-6; 7 nucleotides agree with TRBD2. The germline CDR1 and CDR2 sequences are MNHNY and SVGAGI (reference sequence). V gave up 7 bases and J gave up 7 bases; unmatched junction bases: 16. The CDR3 is made up of 15 amino acids. The CDR3 sequence: CASTQREGPPWEQYF. Written as DNA, the CDR3 is TGTGCCAGCACCCAGAGGGAGGGGCCCCCGTGGGAGCAGTACTTC.

This clone has only one observation. The chain couples TRBV3-1 (or the pseudogene TRBV3-2) to TRBJ2-3; D remains ambiguous. The V gene lost 6 bases and the J gene lost 5 bases, with 15 bases spanning the gap. The CDR3 runs to 14 residues. CDR1 is LGHDT and CDR2 is YNNKEL in the germline V gene (reference sequence). CDR3 DNA: TGTGCCAGCAGTAAAAATCCGTCGGTAGATACGCAGTATTTT. Translating it yields CASSKNPSVDTQYF.

On this clone itself: One end of the junction does not line up with germline, which may come from a read error. The CDR3 protein is CASSYGWQGQYKEQFF. The CDR3 DNA is TGTGCCAGCAGTTACGGTTGGCAGGGCCAGTACAAGGAGCAGTTCTTC. The chain links TRBV6-5 to TRBJ2-1, with D perhaps matching TRBD1 (5 bases). Per the germline V gene, CDR1 is MNHEY and CDR2 is SVGAGI. The length of the CDR3 is 16 residues.

The genes are TRBV6-5 and TRBJ2-5; D unclear. The V end lost 4 bases, the J end lost 0 bases, and 15 bases lay between the germline ends. Germline CDR1 is MNHEY and CDR2 is SVGAGI. The CDR3 is made up of 16 amino acids. This CDR3 reads CASSSSGTHNQETQYF. In DNA, the CDR3 is TGTGCCAGCAGTTCATCGGGTACTCATAACCAAGAGACCCAGTACTTC.

This clone was seen once. This chain links TRBV28 with TRBJ2-1; D remains unclear. V lost 0 bases to trimming and J lost 6 bases, with 12 bases between them. Germline V gene sequence: CDR1 MDHEN, CDR2 SYDVKM. The CDR3 contains 15 residues. The CDR3 reads CASSLWVSRTNEQFF. The DNA for the CDR3 is TGTGCCAGCAGTTTATGGGTGTCCAGAACCAATGAGCAGTTCTTC.